The sequence of this TCR beta chain was determined in a study of blood T cell repertoires in COVID-19. As processed by the authors: Amplifying reference gene primers gave estimates of nucleated cell counts. Produced via immunoSEQ multiplex PCR; TCRdb's table is partial and in-frame only. Clonal size and the V and J genes are those of that table, whereas D and trimming came from the DNA. Altogether about 200,000 clones are present, around 83% being singletons, with the ten largest covering roughly 5%. This clone appeared a few times. V lost 5 bases, J lost 5 bases, and 9 bases lay in between. The CDR3 totals 12 residues. Germline CDR1 and CDR2: SGHAT and FQDESV (reference sequence).

V is TRBV11-1 and J is TRBJ2-5; no firm D call. This TCR was sampled from a woman over 75 with acute or convalescent COVID-19. What was sequenced was peripheral blood. CDR3 DNA sequence: TGTGCCAGCAGCGTGACGAGGGAGACCCAGTACTTC. The encoded protein is CASSVTRETQYF.